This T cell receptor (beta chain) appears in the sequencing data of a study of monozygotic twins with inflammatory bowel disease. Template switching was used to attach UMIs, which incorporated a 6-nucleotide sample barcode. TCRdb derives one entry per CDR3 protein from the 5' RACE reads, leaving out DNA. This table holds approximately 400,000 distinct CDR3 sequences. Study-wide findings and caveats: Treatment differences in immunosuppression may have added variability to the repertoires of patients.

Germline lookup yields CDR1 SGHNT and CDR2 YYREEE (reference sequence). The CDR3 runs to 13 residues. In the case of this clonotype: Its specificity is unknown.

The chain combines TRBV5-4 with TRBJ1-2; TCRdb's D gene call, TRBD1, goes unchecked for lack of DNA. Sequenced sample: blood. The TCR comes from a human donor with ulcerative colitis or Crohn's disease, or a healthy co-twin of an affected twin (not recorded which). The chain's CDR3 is CASRKPTGYGYTF.